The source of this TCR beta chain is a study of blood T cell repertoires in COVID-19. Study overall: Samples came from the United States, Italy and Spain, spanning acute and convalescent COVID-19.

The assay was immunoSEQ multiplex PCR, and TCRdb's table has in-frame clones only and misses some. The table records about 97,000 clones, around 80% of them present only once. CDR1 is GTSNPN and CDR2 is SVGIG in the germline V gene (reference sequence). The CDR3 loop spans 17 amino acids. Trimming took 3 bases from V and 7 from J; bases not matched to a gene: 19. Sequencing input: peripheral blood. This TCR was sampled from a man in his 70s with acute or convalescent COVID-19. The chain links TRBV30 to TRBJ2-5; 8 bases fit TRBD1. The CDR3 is CAWSVNDRGGVLGTQYF. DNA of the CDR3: TGTGCCTGGAGCGTTAACGACAGGGGAGGTGTCCTAGGGACCCAGTACTTC. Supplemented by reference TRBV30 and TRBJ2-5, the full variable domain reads SQTIHQWPATLVQPVGSPLSLECTVEGTSNPNLYWYRQAAGRGLQLLFYSVGIGQISSEVPQNLSASRPQDRQFILSSKKLLLSDSGFYLCAWSVNDRGGVLGTQYFGPGTRLLVL.